What follows are 31 T cell receptor beta chains derived from one specimen sequenced in a study of T cell responses to AZD1222 COVID-19 vaccine. This table comes from immunoSEQ multiplex PCR, and its TCRdb copy is limited to in-frame clones, with some not included. The repertoire consists of about 270,000 clones, with 90% to 95% occurring once and the leading ten covering 0.5% to 0.7%. Material: peripheral blood, obtained 28 days after the second AZD1222 dose. The receptors were gathered from an adult who received the AZD1222 COVID-19 vaccine.

CDR3 amino acids: CASSLEGTSGPRTGELFF. DNA of the CDR3: TGTGCCAGCAGCCTCGAGGGGACTAGCGGCCCACGGACCGGGGAGCTGTTTTTT. V usage is TRBV9 and J usage is TRBJ2-2; the match to TRBD2 covers 11 bases. Germline-derived CDR1 and CDR2 are SGDLS and YYNGEE. V dropped 4 bases and J dropped 5; count of bases not matched to a gene: 13. The CDR3 is 18 amino acids.

This clone was seen a handful of times. The V gene is TRBV19, the J gene TRBJ2-7, with TRBD2 matching over 9 bases. The V segment lost 5 bases and the J segment 0 bases; nucleotides outside the gene matches: 11. Germline loops: CDR1 LNHDA, CDR2 SQIVND (reference sequence). The CDR3 length is 17 residues. In DNA, the CDR3 is TGTGCCAGTAGTCTGACTAGCGGTCCTTCCCGCTCCTACGAGCAGTACTTC. Protein product: CASSLTSGPSRSYEQYF.

This chain uses TRBV28 with TRBJ1-2; TRBD1 aligns across 8 bases. With V trimmed by 3 bases and J by 4 bases, 7 bases remained unmatched. Germline V lookup: CDR1 MDHEN, CDR2 SYDVKM. This CDR3 region has 15 residues. DNA for the CDR3: TGTGCCAGCAGTTTCTTACACAGGGGGACCTATGGCTACACCTTC. The encoded protein is CASSFLHRGTYGYTF.

This chain links TRBV28 with TRBJ2-1; possible D gene TRBD1, 6 bases. Trimming took off 4 bases at V and 2 bases at J, with 15 bases between the two ends. CDR1 and CDR2 (germline): MDHEN, SYDVKM. The CDR3 extends over 16 amino acids. CDR3 sequence reads: CASSSTGSPTYNEQFF. CDR3 nucleotides: TGTGCCAGCAGTTCTACAGGGTCCCCTACCTACAATGAGCAGTTCTTC.

V is TRBV3-1 (or the pseudogene TRBV3-2) and J is TRBJ2-5; TRBD1 matches at 7 bases. CDR1 LGHDT and CDR2 YNNKEL come from the germline V gene (reference sequence). The CDR3 has 14 residues. Trimming cost V 5 bases and J 3 bases; bases outside gene matches: 6. The CDR3 DNA sequence: TGTGCCAGCAGCTCATGGGACAGAAAAGAGACCCAGTACTTC. Its protein product is CASSSWDRKETQYF.

The CDR3 nucleotides read TGTGCCAGCTCACCTTTGGCAGGGACTGACGAGCAGTACTTC. It specifies CASSPLAGTDEQYF. The chain combines TRBV18 with TRBJ2-7; D possibly corresponds to TRBD2 (6 bases). The CDR3 consists of 14 residues. CDR1 is KGHSH and CDR2 is LQKENI in the germline V gene. Trimming stripped 3 bases from V and 5 bases from J, with 14 bases between.

This chain links TRBV7-2 with TRBJ1-3, with D unresolved. The germline gives CDR1 SGHTA, CDR2 FQGNSA. V was clipped by 5 bases and J by 0 bases, with 2 bases between them. The CDR3 spans 12 residues. This chain's CDR3 is CASSTSGNTIYF. In DNA form, the CDR3 reads TGTGCCAGCAGCACCTCTGGAAACACCATATATTTT.

This sequence joins TRBV4-3 and TRBJ1-1; tentatively, D is TRBD1 (6 bases). From germline, CDR1 is LGHNA and CDR2 YSLEER. The length of the CDR3 is 18 residues. V was pared by 0 bases and J by 5 bases, with 22 bases between. The CDR3 DNA reads as TGCGCCAGCAGCCAAGATCTAAGCTTCCGGGGGGCGGAAACTGAAGCTTTCTTT. This codes for CASSQDLSFRGAETEAFF.

The V call is TRBV5-1, the J call TRBJ2-6; D might be TRBD1 (5 bases). V lost 0 bases and J 2 bases, leaving 12 bases between the germline ends. CDR1 is SGHRS and CDR2 is YFSETQ in the germline V gene. The CDR3 contains 17 residues. The DNA for the CDR3 is TGCGCCAGCAGCTTGGAAAAGGGCAGGGCTGGGGCCAACGTCCTGACTTTC. Amino acids: CASSLEKGRAGANVLTF.

The V call is TRBV28, the J call TRBJ2-5; perhaps D is TRBD1 or TRBD2 (5 bases each). Germline V gene sequence: CDR1 MDHEN, CDR2 SYDVKM. This CDR3 spans 13 amino acids. Deletions cut 5 bases from V and 5 bases from J, with 12 bases between. Here the CDR3 reads CASSGKGRETQYF. The CDR3 bases are TGTGCCAGCAGTGGGAAGGGACGGGAGACCCAGTACTTC.

The rearrangement links TRBV28 to TRBJ1-3; D may be TRBD1 (5 bases). CDR1 and CDR2 from the germline V gene are MDHEN and SYDVKM. The CDR3 is 14 residues long. V dropped 5 bases and J dropped 8 bases, with 16 bases sitting between them. CDR3 DNA sequence: TGTGCCAGCAGTCCCCAGGGTTTAGGATACACCATATATTTT. Its protein product is CASSPQGLGYTIYF.

V usage is TRBV2 and J usage is TRBJ1-2; D is undetermined. With 1 base removed from V and 4 bases from J, the gap between germline ends came to 10 bases. The germline V gene has CDR1 SNHLY and CDR2 FYNNEI. The CDR3 consists of 14 residues. The CDR3 region is CASSEDDLLYGYTF. In DNA, the CDR3 is TGTGCCAGCAGTGAAGATGACCTACTCTATGGCTACACCTTC.

The J gene is TRBJ2-5, the V gene TRBV14; weak D call: TRBD2 (7 bases). Germline values: CDR1 SGHDN, CDR2 FVKESK. Trimming shortened V by 4 bases and J by 5 bases, and 17 bases separated the two germline ends. The CDR3 has 15 residues. The CDR3 reads CASSPRQAGGETQYF. The CDR3 nucleotides read TGTGCCAGCAGCCCTCGACAGGCCGGGGGGGAGACCCAGTACTTC.

The rearrangement uses TRBV3-1 (or the pseudogene TRBV3-2) and TRBJ2-3; D may be TRBD2 (6 bases). Germline V CDR1 and CDR2: LGHDT, YNNKEL (reference sequence). This CDR3 has 15 residues. Trimming pared 5 bases from V and 4 bases from J, leaving 16 bases between. The CDR3 region is CASSSGGLRADTQYF. The CDR3 DNA reads TGTGCCAGCAGCTCCGGGGGTCTGAGGGCAGATACGCAGTATTTT.

CDR3 nucleotides: TGTGCCAGCAGTGATTTGGGGGCTGAGCAGTTCTTC. Translating it yields CASSDLGAEQFF. This rearrangement joins TRBV2 to TRBJ2-1; D possibly corresponds to TRBD1 (6 bases). The CDR3 extends over 12 amino acids. Trimming shortened V by 3 bases and J by 9 bases, and 9 bases separated the two germline ends. CDR1 is SNHLY and CDR2 is FYNNEI in the germline V gene.

The chain carries TRBV2 and TRBJ1-1; D is perhaps TRBD1 (5 bases). The V and J ends lost 6 bases and 1 base respectively, with 9 bases between them. Germline-derived CDR1 and CDR2 are SNHLY and FYNNEI. CDR3 size: 13 residues. DNA for the CDR3: TGTGCCAGCAGGATTGGACAGAACACTGAAGCTTTCTTT. It specifies CASRIGQNTEAFF. Looking up the rest from reference TRBV2 and TRBJ1-1 gives the full variable domain: EPEVTQTPSHQVTQMGQEVILRCVPISNHLYFYWYRQILGQKVEFLVSFYNNEISEKSEIFDDQFSVERPDGSNFTLKIRSTKLEDSAMYFCASRIGQNTEAFFGQGTRLTVV.

V usage is TRBV5-1 and J usage is TRBJ2-2, with 7 bases fitting TRBD1. Germline CDR1 reads SGHRS; CDR2 reads YFSETQ. The CDR3 consists of 13 residues. V gave up 4 bases and J gave up 6 bases; unmatched junction bases: 3. The CDR3 nucleotides are TGCGCCAGCAGCCCCACAGGGGCCGGGGAGCTGTTTTTT. The encoded protein is CASSPTGAGELFF.

The rearrangement uses TRBV20-1 and TRBJ1-1; the D gene is possibly TRBD1 (5 bases). Deletions cut 6 bases from V and 6 bases from J, with 11 bases between. This CDR3 has 11 amino acids. In germline, CDR1 is DFQATT, CDR2 SNEGSKA (reference sequence). CDR3 amino acids: CSAAGSPEAFF. The CDR3 coding sequence is TGCAGTGCGGCAGGGTCCCCTGAAGCTTTCTTT.

The gene calls are TRBV4-2 and TRBJ2-2; 10 positions match TRBD2. This CDR3 spans 15 amino acids. The V and J ends lost 5 bases and 6 bases, in that order; junction bases with no gene match: 6. CDR1 is LGHNA and CDR2 is YNFKEQ in the germline V gene. CDR3 sequence (DNA): TGTGCCAGCAGCTATCAGCGGGGGGGCCCCGGGGAGCTGTTTTTT. It specifies CASSYQRGGPGELFF.

The CDR3 DNA reads as TGTGCCAGCAGCTCTGGACGGTTTAGCAATCAGCCCCAGCATTTT. The encoded protein is CASSSGRFSNQPQHF. The chain carries TRBV6-5 and TRBJ1-5; D is undetermined. This CDR3 contains 15 residues. Trimming cost V 6 bases and J 0 bases, with 12 bases left between them. The V gene's germline CDR1 is MNHEY and CDR2 SVGAGI.

The chain recombines TRBV18 with TRBJ2-4; D may be TRBD2 (6 bases). The CDR3 loop spans 16 amino acids. Trimming pared 0 bases from V and 3 bases from J, leaving 12 bases between. Germline assignment: CDR1 KGHSH and CDR2 LQKENI. The CDR3, as DNA: TGTGCCAGCTCACCACCGACAGTGGGGGGCAAAAACATTCAGTACTTC. This sequence encodes CASSPPTVGGKNIQYF.

The rearrangement joins TRBV5-1 to TRBJ2-3; TRBD2 matches 9 bases. Germline values: CDR1 SGHRS, CDR2 YFSETQ. The length of the CDR3 is 16 residues. The junction had 6 bases not matched to a gene; V was cut back by 0 bases and J by 4 bases. The CDR3: CASSLGLGGGADTQYF. The CDR3 coding sequence is TGCGCCAGCAGCTTGGGCCTAGGCGGGGGGGCAGATACGCAGTATTTT.

The CDR3 reads CASSRRMGRAYEQYF. The DNA of the CDR3 is TGTGCCAGCAGCCGCCGGATGGGCAGGGCCTACGAGCAGTACTTC. J is TRBJ2-7 and V is TRBV5-6; D is possibly TRBD1 (5 bases). Germline V gives CDR1 SGHDT, CDR2 YYEEEE. The CDR3 has 15 amino acids. V shed 4 bases and J shed 2 bases, with 16 bases lying between them.

J is TRBJ2-7 and V is TRBV28, with D uncertain. The CDR3 totals 12 residues. With 3 bases removed from V and 6 bases from J, the gap between germline ends came to 9 bases. The germline V gene encodes CDR1 MDHEN and CDR2 SYDVKM. The CDR3 region is CASSLVTSEQYF. CDR3 in DNA: TGTGCCAGCAGTTTGGTGACCAGCGAGCAGTACTTC.

V is TRBV25-1 and J is TRBJ1-1, with D unclear. Per the germline V gene, CDR1 is MGHDK and CDR2 is SYGVNS. Between the trimmed V and J ends, which lost 3 bases and 9 bases, there was a span of 17 bases. The CDR3 loop spans 14 amino acids. This CDR3 is CASSDPSYSRKAFF. Here the CDR3 DNA reads TGTGCCAGCAGTGATCCCAGCTACTCCCGGAAAGCTTTCTTT.

The CDR3 DNA sequence: TGTGCCAGCAGTTTACGGGGGGCAGGCACTGAAGCTTTCTTT. Translating gives CASSLRGAGTEAFF. V and J are TRBV27 and TRBJ1-1; a weak D match, TRBD1 (6 bases). V was shortened by 2 bases and J by 4 bases, with 11 bases between the two germline ends. The CDR3 totals 14 residues. The germline CDR1 and CDR2 sequences are MNHEY and SMNVEV (reference sequence).

This chain uses TRBV4-1 with TRBJ1-2; TRBD1 matches at 10 bases. This CDR3 contains 15 residues. Germline V gives CDR1 MGHRA, CDR2 YSYEKL. The J segment lost 5 bases and the V segment lost 3 bases, leaving 6 bases of the junction unmatched. The CDR3 coding sequence is TGCGCCAGCAGCCAGGTCCCGGGACAGGGGTATGGCTACACCTTC. This translates into CASSQVPGQGYGYTF.

The chain employs TRBV19 and TRBJ2-7, with 8 bases fitting TRBD2. This CDR3 region has 14 residues. V shed 2 bases, J shed 4 bases, and the junction held 4 bases outside the gene matches. CDR1 LNHDA and CDR2 SQIVND come from the germline V gene (reference sequence). The CDR3 here is CASSIRRGDYEQYF. The CDR3 coding sequence is TGTGCCAGTAGTATAAGGCGGGGGGATTACGAGCAGTACTTC.

This clone was counted once. The chain joins TRBV10-2 to TRBJ1-5; D gene uncertain. The CDR3 runs to 12 residues. Per the germline V gene, CDR1 is WSHSY and CDR2 is SAAADI. V was shortened by 8 bases and J by 5 bases, with 10 bases between the two germline ends. CDR3 nucleotides: TGCGCCAGCTCCTTGCAGGATCAGCCCCAGCATTTT. This encodes CASSLQDQPQHF.

This clone occurred a few times. V usage is TRBV19 and J usage is TRBJ1-1; no firm D call. Germline V gene sequence: CDR1 LNHDA, CDR2 SQIVND (reference sequence). This CDR3 comprises 13 residues. V lost 5 bases and J lost 5, with 12 bases in between. The CDR3 is CASSASSGTEAFF. Here the CDR3 DNA reads TGTGCCAGTAGTGCCTCTTCAGGTACTGAAGCTTTCTTT.

This sequence joins TRBV19 and TRBJ1-2; no reliable D call. CDR3 length: 17 amino acids. Germline V lookup: CDR1 LNHDA, CDR2 SQIVND (reference sequence). Trimming took off 6 bases at V and 1 base at J, with 21 bases between the two ends. The CDR3 DNA reads TGTGCCAGTAGGACCCTCAGGACGGAAGCCCTTAACTATGGCTACACCTTC. Residues: CASRTLRTEALNYGYTF. Drawing the rest from reference TRBV19 and TRBJ1-2, the complete variable domain is DGGITQSPKYLFRKEGQNVTLSCEQNLNHDAMYWYRQDPGQGLRLIYYSQIVNDFQKGDIAEGYSVSREKKESFPLTVTSAQKNPTAFYLCASRTLRTEALNYGYTFGSGTRLTVV.